The sequence of this T cell receptor beta chain was determined in a study of T cells in Graves' hyperthyroidism and ophthalmopathy (dated by TCRdb to the late 2010s). A note on the overall study: To identify distinguishing TCR V-J signatures, a discovery cohort of 90 to 100 patients was used, comprising 43 with Graves' ophthalmopathy and some 60 with stable Graves' hyperthyroidism. The 100 or so discovery patients were divided at random into training and test sets in a 7:3 ratio. After sampling, hyperthyroidism patients received methimazole starting at 30 mg daily, and ophthalmopathy patients received high-dose intravenous methylprednisolone. According to the paper, TCR Vbeta CDR3 sequencing was carried out on about 140 peripheral blood samples, which came from 40 to 45 ophthalmopathy, 70 to 80 hyperthyroidism and roughly 17 progressor patients. The study also compared thyroid tissue and blood T-cell repertoires from about six Graves' hyperthyroidism patients. Prospective prediction of ophthalmopathy was tested in an independent validation cohort consisting of 18 hyperthyroidism patients and 17 patients who later progressed to ophthalmopathy.

TCR beta CDR3 regions were amplified from RNA transcripts. The first round of RT-PCR for the TCR CDR3 was performed with the HTBI primer set and the Qiagen OneStep RT-PCR kit. A second multiplex PCR round built the libraries, followed by size selection and purification. Libraries were sequenced paired-end with 100 bp reads on an Illumina HiSeq2000. Per the source publication's procedure: SOAPnuke was used to process the raw data, throwing out any read that contained adapters or uncalled bases, had a mean Phred below 15, or lacked an exact constant-primer or identifier match. COPE v1.2.5 was used to merge the high-quality paired reads, and each unique nucleotide sequence was defined as a clonotype. MiTCR v1.1 was used to align the clonotypes against IMGT TRBV, TRBD and TRBJ reference segments. Analysis was restricted to V-J combinations with a frequency above 0.0001, which covered roughly 99% of repertoires. The TCS score was defined as the ratio of F50 (clonal expansion) to E x V (chaos), calculated using BLOSUM62-based TCRdist between CDR3 peptides within each V-J. Welch's t-statistics and random forest reduced fewer than 600 V-J features to around 14, which were used in a naive Bayes classifier (R e1071). Thyroid-blood repertoire similarity was quantified with the Morisita-Horn index. TCRdb trimmed public reads at Q25 via fastp, called clones via MiXCR and kept in-frame beta chains. Each CDR3 protein appears once, grouped with its most common genes and DNA. None of the V and J calls come from the authors' own analysis; TCRdb made them. Here the sample has hundreds of thousands of distinct CDR3 sequences; 45% occur a single time. Less than 8.5% of the sample rests with the top ten.

Patients with uncontrolled infections, other autoimmune diseases, pregnancy or lactation were excluded. Clinical symptoms, serum thyroxine and TRAb, thyroid ultrasound, and orbital computed tomography formed the basis for the diagnoses. Total RNA was extracted with Trizol reagent, and quality was checked on an Agilent 2100 Bioanalyzer. With regard to this clonotype: It has no known antigen specificity. A read error may be the cause here, since a much bigger clone is one base away.

General findings and caveats noted by the study authors: In validation, the model predicted progression to ophthalmopathy with 60% to 71% sensitivity and less than 75% specificity, a median of approximately 6.7 months before onset. Sample size was not statistically predetermined, and investigators were not blinded to group allocation. Most expanded thyroid clonotypes (frequency above 0.001) were also found in blood, which suggests that blood repertoires may mirror thyroid immune responses. A 13 V-J signature model separated ophthalmopathy from stable hyperthyroidism, with approximately 86% sensitivity and about 81% specificity in cross-validation and 80%/75% in testing.

This TCR was recovered from an adult man with Graves' disease, either hyperthyroidism or ophthalmopathy (not recorded which). The sample was peripheral blood or thyroid tissue (not recorded which).

The CDR3 protein sequence reads: CASGLVVGQETQYF. The nucleotides are TGTGCCAGCGGCTTAGTTGTGGGCCAAGAGACCCAGTACTTC. The V and J segments used are TRBV11-2 and TRBJ2-5, with the D gene uncertain. The CDR3 contains 14 residues, cysteine and phenylalanine counted. The CDR3 DNA has 42 bases and is translated from base 1. According to the germline V gene, CDR1 reads SGHAT and CDR2 reads FQNNGV.